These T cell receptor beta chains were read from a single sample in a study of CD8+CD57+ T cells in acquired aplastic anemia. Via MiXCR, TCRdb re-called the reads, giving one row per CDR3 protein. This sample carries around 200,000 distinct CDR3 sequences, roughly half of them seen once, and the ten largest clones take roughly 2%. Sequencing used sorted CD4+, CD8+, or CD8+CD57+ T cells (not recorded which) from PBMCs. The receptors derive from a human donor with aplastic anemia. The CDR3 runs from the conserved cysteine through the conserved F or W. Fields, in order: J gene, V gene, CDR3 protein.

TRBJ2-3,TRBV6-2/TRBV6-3,CASSYPPTSGSTDTQYF
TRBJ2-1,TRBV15,CATSSATGNNEQFF
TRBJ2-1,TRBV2,CASSVRSTYNEQFF
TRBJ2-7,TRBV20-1,CSAREFGTPYEQYF
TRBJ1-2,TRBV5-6,CASKLKRTGEGYTF
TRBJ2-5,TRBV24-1,CATSRGPGRETQYF
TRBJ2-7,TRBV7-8,CASSTTWGGGEQYF
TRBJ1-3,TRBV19,CASTTLRRGLSGNTIYF
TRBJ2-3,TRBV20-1,CSARDWRERHRGTDTQYF
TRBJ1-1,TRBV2,CASSKGDTEAFF
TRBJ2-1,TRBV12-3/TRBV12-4,CASSLWLAGRGGEQFF
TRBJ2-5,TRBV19,CASSTDRVSQETQYF
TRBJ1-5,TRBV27,CASSLWGHSNQPQHF
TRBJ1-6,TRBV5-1,CASTPDRDNSPLHF
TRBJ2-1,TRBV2,CASSPGSTYNEQFF
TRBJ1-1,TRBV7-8,CASSIPGQEVAFF
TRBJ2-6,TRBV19,CASRMRPGANVLTF
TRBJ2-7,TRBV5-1,CASSLEADSSYEQYF
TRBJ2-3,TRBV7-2,CASSSTGPDTQYF
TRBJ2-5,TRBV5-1,CASSSGQTFSQETQYF